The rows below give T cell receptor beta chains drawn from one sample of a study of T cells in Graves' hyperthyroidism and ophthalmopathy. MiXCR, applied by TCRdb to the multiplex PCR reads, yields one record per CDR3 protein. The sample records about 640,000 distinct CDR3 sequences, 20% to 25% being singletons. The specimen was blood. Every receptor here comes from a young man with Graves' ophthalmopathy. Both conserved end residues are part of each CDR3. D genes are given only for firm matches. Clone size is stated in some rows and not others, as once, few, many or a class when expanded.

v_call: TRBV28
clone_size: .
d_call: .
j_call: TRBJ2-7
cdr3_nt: TGTGCCAGCAGTCCGTACGACGGAAGCTCCTACGAGCAGTACTTC
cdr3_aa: CASSPYDGSSYEQYF

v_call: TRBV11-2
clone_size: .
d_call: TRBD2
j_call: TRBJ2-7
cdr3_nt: TGTGCCAGCAGCCCCCGACTAGCGGGAGGGCATGAGCAGTACTTC
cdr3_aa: CASSPRLAGGHEQYF

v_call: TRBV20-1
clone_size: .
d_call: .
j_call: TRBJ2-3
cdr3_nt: TGCAGTGCTGCAGGAGGGCTAGCTTTAGATACGCAGTATTTT
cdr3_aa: CSAAGGLALDTQYF

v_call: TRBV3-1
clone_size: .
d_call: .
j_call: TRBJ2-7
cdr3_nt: TGTGCCAGCAGCCTCGGAATCGGACTACCTTACGAGCAGTACTTC
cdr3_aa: CASSLGIGLPYEQYF

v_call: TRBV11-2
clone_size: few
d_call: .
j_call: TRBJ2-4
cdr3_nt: TGTGCCAGCAGCTTAGTAAGGGGGAAACAAAACATTCAGTACTTC
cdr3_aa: CASSLVRGKQNIQYF

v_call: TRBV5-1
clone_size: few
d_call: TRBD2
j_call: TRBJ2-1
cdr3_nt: TGCGCCAGCAGCGGCCGGACTAGCGGGAGTATCAATGAGCAGTTCTTC
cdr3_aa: CASSGRTSGSINEQFF

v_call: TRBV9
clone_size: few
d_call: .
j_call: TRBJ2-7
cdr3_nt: TGTGCCAGCAGCGTGGCCCCATCCTACGAGCAGTACTTC
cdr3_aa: CASSVAPSYEQYF

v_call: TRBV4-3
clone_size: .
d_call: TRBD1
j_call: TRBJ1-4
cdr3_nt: TGCGCCAGCAGCTACCCCCCTGCGGGACAGGGAATTGGTACTAATGAAAAACTGTTTTTT
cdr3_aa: CASSYPPAGQGIGTNEKLFF

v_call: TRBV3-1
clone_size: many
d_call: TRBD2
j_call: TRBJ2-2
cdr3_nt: TGTGCCAGCAGCCGGAAGAGGGGGACTAGCGGGAGGACCGGGGAGCTGTTTTTT
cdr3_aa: CASSRKRGTSGRTGELFF

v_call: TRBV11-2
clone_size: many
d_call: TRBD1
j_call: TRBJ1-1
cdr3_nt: TGTGCCAGCAGTTTGACAGGGGGCACTGAAGCTTTCTTT
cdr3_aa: CASSLTGGTEAFF

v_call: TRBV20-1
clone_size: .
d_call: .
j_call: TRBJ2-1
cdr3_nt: TGCAGTGCCACTAGAGGGGCCGGGACAATTGGCAATGAGCAGTTCTTC
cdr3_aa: CSATRGAGTIGNEQFF

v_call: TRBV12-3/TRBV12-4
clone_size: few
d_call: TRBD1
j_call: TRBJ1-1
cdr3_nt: TGTGCCAGCAGCAGCTGGACAGGAGAAGCTTTCTTT
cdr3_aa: CASSSWTGEAFF

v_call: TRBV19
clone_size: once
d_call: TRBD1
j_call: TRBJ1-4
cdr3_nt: TGTGCCAGTAGCGACGGGACAGCGAATGAAAAACTGTTTTTT
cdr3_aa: CASSDGTANEKLFF

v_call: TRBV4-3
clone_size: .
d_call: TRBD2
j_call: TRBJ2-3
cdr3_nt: TGCGCCAGCAGCCAAGAGGTATTAGCGGGAGATGCAGATACGCAGTATTTT
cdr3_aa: CASSQEVLAGDADTQYF

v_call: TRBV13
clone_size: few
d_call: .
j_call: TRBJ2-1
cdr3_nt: TGTGCCAGCAGTTCCCGGAGTTCTAATGAGCAGTTCTTC
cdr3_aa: CASSSRSSNEQFF

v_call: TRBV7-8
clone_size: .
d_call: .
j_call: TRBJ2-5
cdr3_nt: TGTGCCAGCAGCTTAGGGTTTGAAGAGACCCAGTACTTC
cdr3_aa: CASSLGFEETQYF

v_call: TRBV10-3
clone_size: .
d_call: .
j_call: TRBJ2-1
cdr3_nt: TGTGCCATCAGTGAGTCTGGGACACAAAACAATGAGCAGTTCTTC
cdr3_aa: CAISESGTQNNEQFF

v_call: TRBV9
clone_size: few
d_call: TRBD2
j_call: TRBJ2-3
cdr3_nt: TGTGCCAGCAGCACCACTAGCGGGACTTTGACAGATACGCAGTATTTT
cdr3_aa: CASSTTSGTLTDTQYF

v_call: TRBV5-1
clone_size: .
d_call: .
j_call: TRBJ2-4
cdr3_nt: TGCGCCAGCAGCTGGACAGAGCAGCTAGCCAAAAACATTCAGTACTTC
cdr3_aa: CASSWTEQLAKNIQYF

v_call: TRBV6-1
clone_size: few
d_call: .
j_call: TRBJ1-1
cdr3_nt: TGTGCCAGCAGGGACGCGACGGTGAACACTGAAGCTTTCTTT
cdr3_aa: CASRDATVNTEAFF

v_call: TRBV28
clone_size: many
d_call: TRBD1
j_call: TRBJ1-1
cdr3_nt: TGTGCCAGCAGCCCAAAGTACGCAACAGGGGGAGCGAACACTGAAGCTTTCTTT
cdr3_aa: CASSPKYATGGANTEAFF

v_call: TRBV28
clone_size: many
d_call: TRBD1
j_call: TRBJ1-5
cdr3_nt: TGTGCCAGCAGCGACTACAGGGGGCTGAGTCAGCCCCAGCATTTT
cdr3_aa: CASSDYRGLSQPQHF

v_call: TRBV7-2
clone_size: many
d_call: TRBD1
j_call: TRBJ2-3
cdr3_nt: TGTGCCAGCAGCGCACAGGGGAGACGCACAGATACGCAGTATTTT
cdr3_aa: CASSAQGRRTDTQYF

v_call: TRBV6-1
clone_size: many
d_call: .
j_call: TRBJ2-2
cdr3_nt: TGTGCCAGCAGCCCTCTTACAGGGACCGGGGAGCTGTTTTTT
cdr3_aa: CASSPLTGTGELFF

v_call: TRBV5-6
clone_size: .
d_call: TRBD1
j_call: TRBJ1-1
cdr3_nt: TGTGCCAGCAGCAGAGGGACAGGGGCGTTTGGAGCTTTCTTT
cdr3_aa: CASSRGTGAFGAFF

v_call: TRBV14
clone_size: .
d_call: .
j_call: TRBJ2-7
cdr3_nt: TGTGCCAGCAGCCAAGGAGACTTTCCCTACGAGCAGTACTTC
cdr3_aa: CASSQGDFPYEQYF

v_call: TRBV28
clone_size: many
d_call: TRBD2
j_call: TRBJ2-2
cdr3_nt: TGTGCCAGTGTCCGGACTAGCGCCACCGGGGAGCTGTTTTTT
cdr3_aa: CASVRTSATGELFF

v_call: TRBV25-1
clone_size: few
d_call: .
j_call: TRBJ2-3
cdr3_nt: TGTGCCAGCAGTGGAATAGGGTGGAATATCGCAGATACGCAGTATTTT
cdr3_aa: CASSGIGWNIADTQYF

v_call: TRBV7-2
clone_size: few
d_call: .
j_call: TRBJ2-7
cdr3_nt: TGTGCCAGCAGCTTAGCGTCGGCAGTTCAAGGTAACGAGCAGTACTTC
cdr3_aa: CASSLASAVQGNEQYF

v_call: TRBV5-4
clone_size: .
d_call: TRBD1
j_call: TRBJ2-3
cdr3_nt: TGTGCCAGCAGTCGGACAGGGTCATCTAGCACAGATACGCAGTATTTT
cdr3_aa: CASSRTGSSSTDTQYF

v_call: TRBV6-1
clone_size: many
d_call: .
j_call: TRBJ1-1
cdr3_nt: TGTGCCAGCAGTGAATCTCCCCTGGGCACTGAAGCTTTCTTT
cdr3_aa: CASSESPLGTEAFF

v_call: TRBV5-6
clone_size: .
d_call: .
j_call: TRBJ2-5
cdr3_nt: TGTGCCAGCAGCTTGGGGGGGAAAGAGGAGACCCAGTACTTC
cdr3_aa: CASSLGGKEETQYF

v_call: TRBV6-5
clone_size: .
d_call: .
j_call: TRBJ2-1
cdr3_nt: TGTGCCAGCAGTTACGGGGACGGAGACTACAATGAGCAGTTCTTC
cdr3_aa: CASSYGDGDYNEQFF